This TCR beta chain is drawn from a study of T cell responses to AZD1222 COVID-19 vaccine. The CDR3 totals 14 residues. Germline CDR1 LNHDA, CDR2 SQIVND (reference sequence). Between the trimmed V and J ends, which lost 5 bases and 10 bases, there was a span of 17 bases. Here immunoSEQ multiplex PCR was the method, and the copy in TCRdb shows in-frame clones only, minus some. The top ten clones hold approximately 1.1% of a sample with 95,000 to 150,000 clones, roughly 90% of them seen once. Sequenced here: peripheral blood, sampled on day 0 of AZD1222 vaccination. The rearrangement links TRBV19 to TRBJ1-4; possible D gene TRBD1, 5 bases. This clonotype was sampled from an adult in good health. The CDR3 DNA reads as TGTGCCAGTAGTGTCCGGGACCCAATGGGAAAACTGTTTTTT. Encoded protein: CASSVRDPMGKLFF.